The 19 T cell receptor beta chains below were found in one sample sequenced in a study of post-analysis software for immune sequencing data. Prepared libraries of TCR beta cDNA carried unique molecular identifiers. TCRdb reprocessed the PCR reads with MiXCR, giving one entry per CDR3 protein. The data contain more than 450,000 distinct CDR3 sequences, 30% to 40% of them singletons. Regarding the study as a whole: Patients had higher frequencies than controls of a few TRBV segments, including TRBV5-6, TRBV5-1 and TRBV20-1.

The antigens of these receptors remain unknown. The sequenced material came from blood. The source is a girl under 18 with multiple sclerosis.

The V call is TRBV24-1, the J call TRBJ2-1; the D is unclear. V lost 4 bases, J lost 3 bases, and 3 bases lay in between. CDR1 is KGHDR and CDR2 is SFDVKD in the germline V gene. This CDR3 has 12 residues. CDR3 bases: TGTGCCACCAGTGAACACTACAATGAGCAGTTCTTC. It codes for CATSEHYNEQFF.

V usage is TRBV7-2 and J usage is TRBJ1-1; D may be TRBD1 (6 bases). Germline assignment: CDR1 SGHTA and CDR2 FQGNSA. V dropped 6 bases and J dropped 0 bases, with 17 bases sitting between them. The CDR3 runs 16 residues. CDR3 amino acids: CASSFKQGQLNTEAFF. For the CDR3, the DNA is TGTGCCAGCAGTTTCAAACAGGGACAATTGAACACTGAAGCTTTCTTT.

The chain uses TRBV5-1 and TRBJ1-6; no clear D gene. This CDR3 contains 14 residues. CDR1 and CDR2 from the germline V gene are SGHRS and YFSETQ. The V end lost 0 bases, the J end lost 10 bases, and 11 bases lay between the germline ends. DNA of the CDR3: TGCGCCAGCAGCTTGGAGGAGTGGGGATCACCCCTCCACTTT. Amino acids: CASSLEEWGSPLHF.

The chain employs TRBV11-1 and TRBJ2-4, with no clear D. The tail of the sequence fits TRBJ2-7 better, so the J call may be wrong. The CDR3 extends over 16 amino acids. Per germline, CDR1 SGHAT and CDR2 FQDESV (reference sequence). CDR3 DNA: TGTGCCAGCAGCTTAGTCCAGGCAGCCCTTTCCTACGAGCAGTACTTC. This sequence encodes CASSLVQAALSYEQYF.

The genes are TRBV20-1 and TRBJ1-2, with 9 bases identical to TRBD1. CDR1 and CDR2 from the germline V gene are DFQATT and SNEGSKA (reference sequence). The CDR3 spans 12 residues. CDR3 loop: CRGVGQGSGYTF. The DNA of the CDR3 is TGCAGGGGAGTCGGACAGGGGAGTGGCTACACCTTC.

The rearrangement links TRBV29-1 to TRBJ1-1; no definite D call. The CDR3 runs to 13 residues. V dropped 4 bases and J dropped 1 base, with 10 bases sitting between them. Germline loops: CDR1 SQVTM, CDR2 ANQGSEA. The CDR3 DNA reads TGCAGCGTTGTTCCGGGTGGGAACACTGAAGCTTTCTTT. Translation gives CSVVPGGNTEAFF.

This clonotype has a handful of counts. The chain links TRBV20-1 to TRBJ2-3; no firm D call. V lost 0 bases to trimming and J lost 1 base, with 11 bases between them. The CDR3 consists of 15 residues. Germline values: CDR1 DFQATT, CDR2 SNEGSKA (reference sequence). CDR3 region: CSARDVYLGTDTQYF. DNA for the CDR3: TGCAGTGCTAGAGACGTCTATCTGGGCACAGATACGCAGTATTTT.

The chain couples TRBV7-9 to TRBJ1-1, with a tentative D call TRBD1 (6 bases). Germline V CDR1 and CDR2: SEHNR, FQNEAQ (reference sequence). The CDR3 is 16 amino acids. Deletions cut 7 bases from V and 0 bases from J, with 18 bases between. The CDR3 coding sequence is TGTGCCAGCATTCCCATTCCGGGGGGCATGAACACTGAAGCTTTCTTT. This encodes CASIPIPGGMNTEAFF. Drawing the rest from reference TRBV7-9 and TRBJ1-1, the complete variable domain is DTGVSQNPRHKITKRGQNVTFRCDPISEHNRLYWYRQTLGQGPEFLTYFQNEAQLEKSRLLSDRFSAERPKGSFSTLEIQRTEQGDSAMYLCASIPIPGGMNTEAFFGQGTRLTVV.

The V and J genes are TRBV2 and TRBJ2-4, with D unresolved. V lost 8 bases and J 13 bases, leaving 15 bases between the germline ends. The CDR3 consists of 11 residues. The germline V gene has CDR1 SNHLY and CDR2 FYNNEI. The CDR3 loop is CASLGYNEQYF. The CDR3 coding sequence is TGTGCCAGCCTGGGATACAATGAGCAGTACTTC.

This clonotype was counted only a few times. The chain uses TRBV14 and TRBJ1-1; D not certain. Germline CDR1 and CDR2: SGHDN and FVKESK. V shed 5 bases and J shed 5 bases, with 15 bases lying between them. The CDR3 has 14 residues. The CDR3 is CASSYFPGGTEAFF. The CDR3 nucleotides are TGTGCCAGCAGCTACTTCCCGGGTGGGACTGAAGCTTTCTTT.

The V call is TRBV20-1, the J call TRBJ2-1; D possibly matches TRBD1 or TRBD2 (6 bases each). The CDR3 spans 14 residues. The germline gives CDR1 DFQATT, CDR2 SNEGSKA (reference sequence). Trimming took 6 bases from V and 7 from J, leaving 19 bases between them. The CDR3 DNA is TGCAGTGCCACATCGACCGGGGGCTGGAATGAGCAGTTCTTC. This encodes CSATSTGGWNEQFF.

This clonotype was picked up one time. J is TRBJ1-1 and V is TRBV6-6; D uncertain. The germline V gene has CDR1 MNHNY and CDR2 SVGAGI (reference sequence). The length of the CDR3 is 13 residues. V was clipped by 6 bases and J by 1 base, with 9 bases between them. The CDR3 loop reads CASRPPENTEAFF. In nucleotides, the CDR3 is TGTGCCAGCAGGCCACCTGAGAACACTGAAGCTTTCTTT.

The V and J genes are TRBV19 and TRBJ2-7; D is ambiguous. Germline V gives CDR1 LNHDA, CDR2 SQIVND (reference sequence). V was pared by 9 bases and J by 2 bases, with 14 bases between. The CDR3 contains 13 residues. CDR3 loop: CASLDKKTYEQYF. CDR3 coding DNA: TGTGCCAGCCTAGACAAAAAGACCTACGAGCAGTACTTC.

This clonotype has ten or more counts. The CDR3 DNA sequence: TGTGCCAGCAGTGAAGGGTACGAGCAGTACTTC. Protein: CASSEGYEQYF. The chain recombines TRBV25-1 with TRBJ2-7; D unclear. V was cut by 2 bases and J by 4 bases, with 3 bases left in between. CDR3 length: 11 residues. CDR1 MGHDK and CDR2 SYGVNS come from the germline V gene.

A few counts support this clonotype. The J gene is TRBJ2-7, the V gene TRBV20-1; 9 positions agree with TRBD2. The CDR3 runs to 16 residues. V gave up 2 bases and J gave up 6 bases; unmatched junction bases: 14. The V gene's germline CDR1 is DFQATT and CDR2 SNEGSKA (reference sequence). CDR3: CSARSTGGGALSEQYF. The CDR3 region has the DNA TGCAGTGCTAGATCCACAGGCGGGGGGGCCCTGAGCGAGCAGTACTTC.

This clonotype has only a few counts. The V and J genes are TRBV5-5 and TRBJ2-1, with D tentatively TRBD1 or TRBD2 (5 bases each). The CDR3 runs 13 residues. The V and J ends lost 2 bases and 9 bases respectively, with 12 bases between them. Germline values: CDR1 SGHKS, CDR2 YYEKEE (reference sequence). The CDR3 reads CASSFGVQAEQFF. The CDR3, as DNA: TGTGCCAGCAGCTTCGGGGTACAGGCTGAGCAGTTCTTC.

This clonotype was seen more than once but under ten times. V is TRBV7-8 and J is TRBJ2-5; D remains unclear. Per germline, CDR1 SGHVS and CDR2 FQNEAQ. The CDR3 length is 12 residues. V lost 4 bases to trimming and J lost 5 bases, with 8 bases between them. CDR3 in amino acids: CASSYAVETQYF. The CDR3 DNA reads as TGTGCCAGCAGCTACGCCGTGGAGACCCAGTACTTC.

This clonotype was seen only a few times. This chain links TRBV29-1 with TRBJ1-1, with a weak D call TRBD1 (5 bases). The CDR3 sequence is 11 residues long. Germline V CDR1 and CDR2: SQVTM, ANQGSEA. Trimming took 6 bases from V and 8 from J, leaving 13 bases between them. Here the CDR3 reads CSVPRGQEAFF. Written as DNA, the CDR3 is TGCAGCGTCCCAAGGGGCCAGGAAGCTTTCTTT.

This clonotype was counted between two and nine times. V is TRBV6-4 and J is TRBJ2-1; 8 bases align to TRBD2. V was clipped by 6 bases and J by 5 bases; unmatched bases: 9. This CDR3 has 15 amino acids. Germline V gives CDR1 MRHNA, CDR2 SNTAGT. The CDR3 reads CASRRDGGAHNEQFF. The CDR3 DNA follows: TGTGCCAGCAGGCGAGACGGGGGGGCCCACAATGAGCAGTTCTTC.